In its sample, the clone carrying this T cell receptor beta chain was seen once. The CDR3 is made up of 19 amino acids. This specimen belongs to a study of blood T cell repertoires in COVID-19. Assay: immunoSEQ multiplex PCR; the TCRdb copy retains only in-frame clones and omits some. The sample holds hundreds of thousands of clones, 85% to 90% seen once. This receptor was obtained from a man aged 70 or older with acute or convalescent COVID-19. This chain joins TRBV21-1 and TRBJ2-3; TRBD2, the D gene given by the table, was not confirmed from the DNA. TRBV21-1 is noted as a pseudogene. The specimen sequenced was peripheral blood. CDR3 bases: TGTGCCAGCAGCCTTGCGGGAGAATCCGGACCGCCAAGCACAGATACGCAGTATTTT. Its translation is CASSLAGESGPPSTDTQYF.